One and the same sample provided the 20 T cell receptor beta chains below, sequenced in a study of cytomegalovirus exposure and HLA in healthy donors. The PCR made use of 60 Vbeta and 13 Jbeta primers. Only in-frame clones appear in the TCRdb table, and some are missing; sequencing was by immunoSEQ multiplex PCR. Altogether some 160,000 clones are present, around four fifths being singletons, with the ten largest covering around 1.3%. The sequenced sample was PBMCs. These receptors all stem from a woman aged 30 to 39 in good health and CMV-seronegative.

V and J are TRBV9 and TRBJ2-1; 11 bases agree with TRBD2. This CDR3 comprises 14 residues. V gave up 2 bases and J gave up 8 bases; unmatched junction bases: 3. Germline assignment: CDR1 SGDLS and CDR2 YYNGEE. The CDR3 coding sequence is TGTGCCAGCAGCGTTAGCGGGGGGGCTGATGAGCAGTTCTTC. Translating it yields CASSVSGGADEQFF.

The chain has TRBV5-1 and TRBJ2-7; D may be TRBD1 (5 bases). Deletions cut 0 bases from V and 6 bases from J, with 16 bases between. CDR1 and CDR2 (germline): SGHRS, YFSETQ. The CDR3 covers 15 residues. As DNA, the CDR3 is TGCGCCAGCAGCTTGGAGGGGCGCGGTTATCGCGAGCAGTACTTC. As protein: CASSLEGRGYREQYF.

The chain uses TRBV9 and TRBJ1-3, with D possibly being TRBD1 (5 bases). The ends were cut back, 5 bases at V and 0 bases at J, with 15 bases in the middle. The CDR3 spans 16 residues. In germline, CDR1 is SGDLS, CDR2 YYNGEE. The CDR3 loop is CASSPLGGTSGNTIYF. DNA for the CDR3: TGTGCCAGCAGTCCACTGGGGGGGACCTCTGGAAACACCATATATTTT.

The chain uses TRBV29-1 and TRBJ1-1, with D tentatively TRBD1 (6 bases). From germline, CDR1 is SQVTM and CDR2 ANQGSEA. This CDR3 is 13 amino acids long. V was clipped by 4 bases and J by 5 bases, with 14 bases between them. The CDR3 region has the DNA TGCAGCGTTGGCTTGGGGGCGCGAACTGAAGCTTTCTTT. Its protein is CSVGLGARTEAFF.

This chain connects TRBV5-1 to TRBJ2-5; 7 nucleotides line up with TRBD1. Germline values: CDR1 SGHRS, CDR2 YFSETQ. V was clipped by 1 base and J by 7 bases; unmatched bases: 10. CDR3 length equals 15 residues. The CDR3 DNA reads as TGCGCCAGCAGCTTGTCGACAGGGCCTGCGCTGACCCAGTACTTC. Its protein is CASSLSTGPALTQYF.

The rearrangement links TRBV28 to TRBJ2-5, with 7 bases aligning to TRBD1. V was clipped by 7 bases and J by 1 base; unmatched bases: 0. There are 12 residues in the CDR3. From germline, CDR1 is MDHEN and CDR2 SYDVKM. The CDR3 DNA sequence: TGTGCCAGCAAGGGGGCCCAAGAGACCCAGTACTTC. Amino acid sequence: CASKGAQETQYF.

In this sample, this clone turned up once. The chain carries TRBV15 and TRBJ2-2; 7 nucleotides agree with TRBD2. V was clipped by 3 bases and J by 7 bases; unmatched bases: 8. Germline V CDR1 and CDR2: LNHNV, YYDKDF (reference sequence). CDR3 length: 15 residues. DNA of the CDR3: TGTGCCACCAGCAGGGGACTATGGATTGGCGGGGAGCTGTTTTTT. Its translation: CATSRGLWIGGELFF.

CDR3 sequence reads: CASSAPDRGQEGQYF. The CDR3 DNA follows: TGTGCCAGCAGTGCCCCGGACAGGGGGCAGGAAGGGCAGTACTTC. The chain uses TRBV25-1 and TRBJ2-7; 11 positions agree with TRBD1. Germline assignment: CDR1 MGHDK and CDR2 SYGVNS. Trimming at V came to 4 bases and at J to 9 bases, leaving 11 bases not matched to a gene. CDR3 length: 15 amino acids.

V and J are TRBV10-3 and TRBJ1-2, with a tentative D call TRBD1 (5 bases). Germline assignment: CDR1 ENHRY and CDR2 SYGVKD. Trimming pared 0 bases from V and 2 bases from J, leaving 7 bases between. The CDR3 consists of 14 residues. The CDR3 here is CAISESAGNYGYTF. In DNA form, the CDR3 reads TGTGCCATCAGTGAGTCGGCAGGGAACTATGGCTACACCTTC.

This chain links TRBV7-9 with TRBJ1-2; TRBD1 aligns across 7 bases. The ends lost 5 bases at V and 4 bases at J; junction bases unmatched: 4. Looked up from germline, CDR1 is SEHNR and CDR2 is FQNEAQ (reference sequence). This CDR3 region has 13 residues. The CDR3 protein is CASSPQGPYGYTF. The CDR3 nucleotides are TGTGCCAGCAGCCCACAGGGGCCCTATGGCTACACCTTC.

This clone occurred a few times. CDR3 residues: CASSHRVYGYTF. Here the CDR3 DNA reads TGTGCCAGTAGTCACAGGGTCTATGGCTACACCTTC. The chain couples TRBV19 to TRBJ1-2; a weak D match, TRBD1 (6 bases). V dropped 5 bases and J dropped 4 bases, with 8 bases sitting between them. The CDR3 spans 12 residues. CDR1 and CDR2 from the germline V gene are LNHDA and SQIVND (reference sequence).

The chain is built from TRBV29-1 and TRBJ2-7; 8 bases line up with TRBD1. Germline V gene data show CDR1 as SQVTM and CDR2 as ANQGSEA. V shed 3 bases and J 9 bases; nucleotides not matched to a gene: 4. The CDR3 sequence is 11 residues long. The CDR3, as DNA: TGCAGCGTTGATCGACAGGGGACGCAGTACTTC. The encoded protein is CSVDRQGTQYF.

CDR3 in DNA: TGTGCCAGCAGGGCGGGGGCCATTCGGGAGCAGTACTTC. It specifies CASRAGAIREQYF. The chain links TRBV6-1 to TRBJ2-7, with TRBD2 as a possible D gene (7 bases). The V gene's germline CDR1 is MNHNS and CDR2 SASEGT. The CDR3 is 13 amino acids. V was cut by 6 bases and J by 7 bases, with 16 bases left in between.

In this sample, this clone turned up once. The V gene is TRBV30, the J gene TRBJ1-3; no reliable D call. CDR1 and CDR2 from the germline V gene are GTSNPN and SVGIG (reference sequence). V was clipped by 5 bases and J by 1 base, with 9 bases between them. This CDR3 is 13 amino acids long. The chain's CDR3 is CAWAIGSGNTIYF. Here the CDR3 DNA reads TGTGCCTGGGCGATCGGGTCTGGAAACACCATATATTTT.

This clone appeared a single time. This chain joins TRBV5-4 and TRBJ2-7, with TRBD1 matching over 9 bases. This CDR3 spans 14 amino acids. CDR1 and CDR2 (germline): SGHNT, YYREEE (reference sequence). After removal of 3 bases from V and 2 bases from J, the junction contained 3 bases not matched to a gene. The CDR3 nucleotides read TGTGCCAGCAGCTCACAGGGGGCTCCCTACGAGCAGTACTTC. It translates to CASSSQGAPYEQYF.

This clone has only a few counts. V usage is TRBV11-2 and J usage is TRBJ2-7; 8 bases agree with TRBD2. J was trimmed by 6 bases and V by 2 bases; bases with no gene match: 12. This CDR3 comprises 16 residues. Germline CDR1 is SGHAT and CDR2 is FQNNGV. The CDR3 nucleotides read TGTGCCAGCAGCTTAAGTTTCGGGGGGGCAGGATTCGAGCAGTACTTC. This sequence encodes CASSLSFGGAGFEQYF.

The genes are TRBV7-3 and TRBJ2-2; 7 bases match TRBD2. CDR3 length equals 14 residues. J was trimmed by 4 bases and V by 5 bases; bases with no gene match: 4. The germline CDR1 and CDR2 sequences are SGHTA and FQGTGA. CDR3 DNA: TGTGCCAGCAGCCCGACTAGCACCACCGGGGAGCTGTTTTTT. Translation: CASSPTSTTGELFF.

The chain is built from TRBV30 and TRBJ1-2; perhaps TRBD1 as D (5 bases). Between the trimmed V and J ends, which lost 3 bases and 4 bases, there was a span of 15 bases. Germline loops: CDR1 GTSNPN, CDR2 SVGIG (reference sequence). The CDR3 length is 14 residues. The CDR3 region is CAWSTGGELYGYTF. The CDR3, as DNA: TGTGCCTGGAGCACCGGAGGGGAACTCTATGGCTACACCTTC.

This clone was seen more than once but under ten times. This chain joins TRBV25-1 and TRBJ1-4; D possibly corresponds to TRBD1 (5 bases). CDR3 length equals 13 residues. Trimming took off 6 bases at V and 6 bases at J, with 11 bases between the two ends. Germline CDR1 reads MGHDK; CDR2 reads SYGVNS. The CDR3, as DNA: TGTGCCAGCAGACCCCCGGGGGATGAAAAACTGTTTTTT. It translates to CASRPPGDEKLFF.

This chain uses TRBV5-1 with TRBJ2-7; possible D gene TRBD2, 5 bases. V lost 7 bases to trimming and J lost 0 bases, with 14 bases between them. CDR3 length: 14 residues. Germline V CDR1 and CDR2: SGHRS, YFSETQ. The CDR3 DNA is TGCGCCAGCGGAGGTGACATGAACTCCTACGAGCAGTACTTC. It codes for CASGGDMNSYEQYF.